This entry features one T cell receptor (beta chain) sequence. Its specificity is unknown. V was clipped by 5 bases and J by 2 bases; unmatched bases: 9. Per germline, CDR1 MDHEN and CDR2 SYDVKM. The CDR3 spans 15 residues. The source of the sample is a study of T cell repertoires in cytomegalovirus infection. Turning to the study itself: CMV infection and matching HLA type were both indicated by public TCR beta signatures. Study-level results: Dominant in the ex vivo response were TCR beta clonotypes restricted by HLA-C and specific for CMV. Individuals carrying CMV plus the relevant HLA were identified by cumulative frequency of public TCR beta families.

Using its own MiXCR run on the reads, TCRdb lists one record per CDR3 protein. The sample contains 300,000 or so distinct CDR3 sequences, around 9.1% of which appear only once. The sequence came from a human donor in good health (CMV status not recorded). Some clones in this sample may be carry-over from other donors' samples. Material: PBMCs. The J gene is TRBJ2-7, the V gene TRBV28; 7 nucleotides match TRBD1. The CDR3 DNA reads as TGTGCCAGCAGTGATACAGGGGATCCTACCTACGAGCAGTACGTC. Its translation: CASSDTGDPTYEQYV.